These T cell receptor beta chains were read from a single sample in a study of blood T cell repertoires in COVID-19. The data were produced by immunoSEQ multiplex PCR, yet TCRdb's version contains in-frame clones alone and is incomplete. This repertoire shows about 250,000 clones, approximately 84% found once; its top ten account for 6% to 9.5%. Sequencing was performed on peripheral blood. The source is an elderly woman with acute or convalescent COVID-19. Each CDR3 is given with its conserved first and last residue. A D gene is named only where the DNA matches it firmly. Expanded clones are given a class, and other clones once, few, many or no size at all.

j_gene,v_gene,d_gene,abundance,CDR3nt,CDR3aa
TRBJ1-4,TRBV25-1,.,once,TGTGCCAGCAGTGACGTGGGGGGTCGGGAAAAACTGTTTTTT,CASSDVGGREKLFF
TRBJ1-1,TRBV5-4,.,.,TGTGCCAGCAGCTTGGGACTACGGGGGGCGCCCACTGAAGCTTTCTTT,CASSLGLRGAPTEAFF
TRBJ2-7,TRBV20-1,.,.,TGCAGTGCTAGTGGTCCTGCCAGGGTTGCCTCCGAGCAGTACTTC,CSASGPARVASEQYF
TRBJ1-2,TRBV5-4,.,.,TGTGCCAGCAGCTTGGCCTCTCCGACAACTAACTATGGCTACACCTTC,CASSLASPTTNYGYTF
TRBJ2-7,TRBV14,.,.,TGTGCCAGCAGCGAGGACTTCAGAGCTTACGAGCAGTACTTC,CASSEDFRAYEQYF
TRBJ2-7,TRBV5-1,TRBD2,.,TGCGCCAGCAGCCCGGGGACTAGCGGGGACTACGAGCAGTACTTC,CASSPGTSGDYEQYF
TRBJ1-6,TRBV5-1,.,.,TGCGCCAGCAGCGCCTGGGACACCCTGAGTGGTTCACCCCTCCACTTT,CASSAWDTLSGSPLHF
TRBJ1-1,TRBV27,.,once,TGTGCCAGCAGTCTGAGGGTGGGGAACACTGAAGCTTTCTTT,CASSLRVGNTEAFF
TRBJ2-7,TRBV15,.,.,TGTGCCACCAGCAGAGAAGAGGGCCATCCTGACGAGCAGTACTTC,CATSREEGHPDEQYF
TRBJ2-1,TRBV5-1,.,.,TGCGCCAGCAGCTTGGGTACTTTGAGGAGTGAGCAGTTCTTC,CASSLGTLRSEQFF
TRBJ2-3,TRBV5-6,TRBD2,.,TGTGCCAGCAGCTTAGCGGGGGGGCCAACAGATACGCAGTATTTT,CASSLAGGPTDTQYF
TRBJ1-4,TRBV28,.,.,TGTGCCAGCAGTTCCCGTGAAAAACTGTTTTTT,CASSSREKLFF
TRBJ2-6,TRBV14,.,.,TGTGCCAGCAGCCAAGGCACAAGTGGGGCCAACGTCCTGACTTTC,CASSQGTSGANVLTF
TRBJ2-1,TRBV10-3,TRBD1,.,TGTGCCATCAGTGAGTCCGGGACAGGGGCGATAAATGAGCAGTTCTTC,CAISESGTGAINEQFF
TRBJ2-1,TRBV19,TRBD2,.,TGTGCCAGTAGCGTAGGGACTAGGTATGGTGATGAGCAGTTCTTC,CASSVGTRYGDEQFF
TRBJ2-5,TRBV5-1,.,.,TGCGCCAGCAGCCCGAGCATCGGCCAAGAGACCCAGTACTTC,CASSPSIGQETQYF
TRBJ1-4,TRBV6-5,.,.,TGTGCCAGCCATTCAGGGTCTAATGAAAAACTGTTTTTT,CASHSGSNEKLFF
TRBJ1-4,TRBV7-9,.,.,TGTGCCAGCAGCTTAGCTGGGGGGGATGAAAAACTGTTTTTT,CASSLAGGDEKLFF
TRBJ2-7,TRBV27,TRBD2,.,TGTGCCAGCAGTCTCCTTTTCATGACTAGCGGAGTTACCTACGAGCAGTACTTC,CASSLLFMTSGVTYEQYF
TRBJ1-5,TRBV30,.,.,TGTGCCTGGAGTGTACAGCAGGGCAGACAGCCCCAGCATTTT,CAWSVQQGRQPQHF
TRBJ1-1,TRBV5-5,.,.,TGTGCCAGCAGCTTCGTTCGGGGGGCCGACACTGAAGCTTTCTTT,CASSFVRGADTEAFF
TRBJ2-1,TRBV30,TRBD2,.,TGTGCCTGGAGTCCGGGGGGATCCTACAATGAGCAGTTCTTC,CAWSPGGSYNEQFF
TRBJ2-2,TRBV28,TRBD2,.,TGTGCCAGCAGTTTAAAAAGAGCGGGAGGACCCCTCAACACCGGGGAGCTGTTTTTT,CASSLKRAGGPLNTGELFF
TRBJ1-2,TRBV19,.,.,TGTGCCAGTAGTATACCAGGCAGGGACTACTATGGCTACACCTTC,CASSIPGRDYYGYTF
TRBJ2-7,TRBV11-2,TRBD2,.,TGTGCCAGCAGCCCTATCCGCGGGGGGTCCGAGCAGTACTTC,CASSPIRGGSEQYF
TRBJ1-1,TRBV7-2,.,.,TGTGCCAGCAGCTTAGAAGGGGGTAACACTGAAGCTTTCTTT,CASSLEGGNTEAFF
TRBJ2-5,TRBV5-1,.,.,TGCGCCAGCAGATATGGGCGCTTCCAAGAGACCCAGTACTTC,CASRYGRFQETQYF
TRBJ2-5,TRBV29-1,TRBD1,many,TGCAGCGTCCTGGGTGGGACAGGGAAAGAGACCCAGTACTTC,CSVLGGTGKETQYF
TRBJ2-3,TRBV14,.,.,TGTGCCAGCAGCTCTCGCACAGATACGCAGTATTTT,CASSSRTDTQYF
TRBJ2-2,TRBV7-3,.,.,TGTGCCAGCAGCTCGCAGGGGGGATTCGACACCGGGGAGCTGTTTTTT,CASSSQGGFDTGELFF
TRBJ2-7,TRBV30,.,.,TGTGCCTGGGAAAAGACACCCACCTTAGGGCAGTACTTC,CAWEKTPTLGQYF
TRBJ1-1,TRBV11-2,.,.,TGTGCCAGCAGCTTAGAAGTGGGAGTCACTGAAGCTTTCTTT,CASSLEVGVTEAFF